Following are 3 T cell receptor beta chains from one sample sequenced in a study of blood T cell repertoires in COVID-19 (dated by TCRdb to 2018 to 2020). Receptor libraries were prepared by the immunoSEQ multiplex PCR assay. TCRdb re-hosts the immuneACCESS table, in-frame sequences only. Its copies lack some clones; in the studies checked, an unresolved V gene accounts for under half of them, and the cause for the rest is not known. The sample table records 55,000 to 75,000 clones; less than 85% of these occur just once. Of the sample, around 20% is held by the ten largest clones. Sequences were obtained from peripheral blood. The receptors come from a man in his fifties or sixties with acute or convalescent COVID-19.

V is TRBV19 and J is TRBJ1-2; 8 nucleotides align to TRBD1. CDR1 and CDR2 from the germline V gene are LNHDA and SQIVND (reference sequence). With V trimmed by 5 bases and J by 1 base, 6 bases remained unmatched. This CDR3 is 15 amino acids long. Here the CDR3 DNA reads TGTGCCAGTAGTCCACGGACAGGGAGTAACTATGGCTACACCTTC. Protein product: CASSPRTGSNYGYTF.

The CDR3 region is CASSPRLAGFGELFF. The DNA of the CDR3 is TGTGCCAGCTCACCAAGGCTAGCGGGATTCGGGGAGCTGTTTTTT. V and J are TRBV18 and TRBJ2-2; 9 nucleotides agree with TRBD2. This CDR3 region has 15 residues. CDR1 and CDR2 (germline): KGHSH, LQKENI. The junction had 5 bases not matched to a gene; V was cut back by 2 bases and J by 7 bases. The full variable domain, with the rest looked up from reference TRBV18 and TRBJ2-2, is NAGVMQNPRHLVRRRGQEARLRCSPMKGHSHVYWYRQLPEEGLKFMVYLQKENIIDESGMPKERFSAEFPKEGPSILRIQQVVRGDSAAYFCASSPRLAGFGELFFGEGSRLTVL.

This chain connects TRBV19 to TRBJ1-6, with D hard to call. This CDR3 has 15 amino acids. The V end lost 3 bases, the J end lost 5 bases, and 11 bases lay between the germline ends. Germline loops: CDR1 LNHDA, CDR2 SQIVND (reference sequence). CDR3: CASSIATRDNSPLHF. Here the CDR3 DNA reads TGTGCCAGTAGTATTGCCACGAGAGATAATTCACCCCTCCACTTT.